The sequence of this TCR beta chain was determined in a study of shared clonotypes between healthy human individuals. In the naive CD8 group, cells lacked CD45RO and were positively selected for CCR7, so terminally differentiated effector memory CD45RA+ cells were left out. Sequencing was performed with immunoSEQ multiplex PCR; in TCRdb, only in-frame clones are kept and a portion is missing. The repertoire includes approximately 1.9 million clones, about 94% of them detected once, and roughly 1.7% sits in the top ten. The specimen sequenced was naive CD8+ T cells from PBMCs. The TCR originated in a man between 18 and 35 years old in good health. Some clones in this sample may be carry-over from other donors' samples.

DNA for the CDR3: TGTGCCTGGAGTGTAGGGCGGATCGGGGAGCTGTTTTTT. As protein: CAWSVGRIGELFF. V usage is TRBV30 and J usage is TRBJ2-2; D is unresolved. The V end lost 0 bases, the J end lost 7 bases, and 9 bases lay between the germline ends. CDR1 and CDR2 (germline): GTSNPN, SVGIG (reference sequence). The CDR3 length is 13 residues. The full variable domain, with the rest looked up from reference TRBV30 and TRBJ2-2, is SQTIHQWPATLVQPVGSPLSLECTVEGTSNPNLYWYRQAAGRGLQLLFYSVGIGQISSEVPQNLSASRPQDRQFILSSKKLLLSDSGFYLCAWSVGRIGELFFGEGSRLTVL.